Sequencing of this T cell receptor (beta chain) was carried out in a study of blood T cell repertoires in COVID-19. The overall study: The cDNA or gDNA used as material had been derived from T cells, B-cell-depleted T cells, or PBMCs.

The length of the CDR3 is 15 residues. With V trimmed by 2 bases and J by 9 bases, 9 bases remained unmatched. Germline V CDR1 and CDR2: SGHRS, YFSETQ. The protocol was immunoSEQ multiplex PCR, while the TCRdb copy is restricted to in-frame clones and leaves out a portion. The sample shows some 45,000 clones, about 80% of them seen only once. The sequencing sample was made of peripheral blood. The J gene is TRBJ2-1, the V gene TRBV5-1; 9 positions match TRBD2. The source of this sequence is a man between 60 and 75 years old with acute or convalescent COVID-19. CDR3 loop: CASSFAAGGPIEQFF. The DNA for the CDR3 is TGCGCCAGCAGCTTCGCCGCGGGGGGGCCGATTGAGCAGTTCTTC. Full variable domain (missing parts from reference TRBV5-1 and TRBJ2-1): KAGVTQTPRYLIKTRGQQVTLSCSPISGHRSVSWYQQTPGQGLQFLFEYFSETQRNKGNFPGRFSGRQFSNSRSEMNVSTLELGDSALYLCASSFAAGGPIEQFFGPGTRLTVL.